These T cell receptor beta chains were read from a single sample in a study of tumor-infiltrating lymphocytes in primary liver carcinoma. TCRdb fed the multiplex PCR reads into MiXCR, producing one record per CDR3 protein. The table records 300,000 to 350,000 distinct CDR3 sequences, about 65% of them present only once. The source material was peripheral blood. The receptors were gathered from a man aged 40-49 years with primary liver carcinoma and hepatitis B virus infection. Each CDR3 is given without its conserved first and last residue. D genes are given only for firm matches.

J	D	V	CDR3
TRBJ1-5	-	TRBV30	AWSAIGVLNQPQH
TRBJ2-3	-	TRBV4-3	ASSHRMRFYGIDTQY
TRBJ2-1	TRBD2	TRBV5-1	ASREQAGGPGNEQF
TRBJ2-1	-	TRBV5-1	ASSLDVVSYNEQF
TRBJ1-5	-	TRBV6-2/TRBV6-3	ASRGVGRNQPQH
TRBJ2-3	TRBD2	TRBV7-8	ASSLSLGSGSSDTQY
TRBJ2-7	TRBD2	TRBV5-4	ASRRGTSGSASYEQY
TRBJ2-7	TRBD1	TRBV7-9	ASSTGQAIYEQY
TRBJ2-1	-	TRBV5-4	ASNSLPASSSYNEQF
TRBJ1-1	-	TRBV4-3	ASRQDTDRQAF
TRBJ1-2	-	TRBV6-6	ASNVGGPGGYT
TRBJ2-7	-	TRBV6-1	ATTRAQGSPGEQY
TRBJ2-3	-	TRBV11-2	ASRPGVDSGSTDTQY
TRBJ2-1	-	TRBV11-2	ASSSARHRQHDEHF
TRBJ2-1	TRBD2	TRBV11-2	ASSPDRASGSPQF
TRBJ1-2	-	TRBV12-3/TRBV12-4	ASSRTTGGYT
TRBJ2-5	-	TRBV11-1	ASSLEGLVSGQEAQY
TRBJ2-7	-	TRBV2	ASSVSLADSYEQY
TRBJ2-1	-	TRBV11-2	ASSLGGTSYGEQF
TRBJ2-2	-	TRBV5-6	ASSPTGSRELF
TRBJ2-1	-	TRBV4-2	VSGQDWTTGGEQF
TRBJ2-7	-	TRBV28	ASSGATSSYEQY
TRBJ2-3	TRBD2	TRBV11-2	ASNTGGSRDTQY
TRBJ1-3	-	TRBV6-6	ASGYSIGSGNTIC
TRBJ2-4	-	TRBV6-1	ASSEALWELAKNIQY
TRBJ1-1	-	TRBV5-5	ASSFWQTRLGNTEAF
TRBJ2-1	-	TRBV7-9	VSSLDQYNEQF
TRBJ2-1	TRBD2	TRBV11-2	AIVHTSGSYNEQF
TRBJ1-1	-	TRBV11-2	ASTRDGTNTEAF
TRBJ2-5	TRBD1	TRBV5-6	ASSADRLETQY
TRBJ1-1	TRBD1	TRBV29-1	SVLQGGTEAF
TRBJ2-5	-	TRBV30	AWRLEETQY
TRBJ2-1	-	TRBV28	ASSSPTGQGRNEQF
TRBJ2-7	-	TRBV5-1	ASSLVGQGATPH
TRBJ2-7	TRBD1	TRBV27	ASSLTADRVNEQY
TRBJ1-5	-	TRBV11-2	ASSLKASQPQH
TRBJ2-1	-	TRBV6-6	ASSYSSDSSAQF
TRBJ2-5	TRBD1	TRBV11-2	TSSRGQGAHSAQETQY
TRBJ1-1	-	TRBV5-6	ASSFMLEAF
TRBJ2-1	TRBD2	TRBV30	AWKGAGTSGNNEQF
TRBJ2-2	TRBD1	TRBV6-2/TRBV6-3	AYGTGNTGELF
TRBJ2-2	-	TRBV10-2	ASSVVGSSGELF
TRBJ2-7	-	TRBV11-2	AGSSGLLVGLEQY
TRBJ1-3	-	TRBV12-3/TRBV12-4	ASSLAGGGVSGNTIY
TRBJ2-7	-	TRBV6-5	ASSRAGEYYKEY
TRBJ2-3	-	TRBV7-9	ASSLGAGSDTQY